This TCR beta chain was recovered during a study of T cells after yellow fever vaccination (dated by TCRdb to between 2018 and 2021). For context, the study as a whole: The SMART-Seq v4 Ultra Low Input RNA kit was used to prepare libraries from fractions with low cell numbers. Blood samples were taken at several timepoints before and after primary and secondary immunization, and bulk PBMC replicates and cell subsets were isolated. Two healthy male donors made up the cohort, one aged 18 to 29 years and the other aged 30 to 40 years. To follow T-cell clones before and after primary and booster YFV17D yellow fever vaccination, bulk TCR alpha and beta repertoires were sequenced over time.

Overall study outcomes, separate from this receptor: Only two donors were included in the study, so the extent to which the findings can be generalized is limited. The secondary T-cell response was weaker than the primary response but faster, peaking on day 5 instead of day 15. Most clones expanded after primary vaccination were re-detected after the booster (96% of CD4 and 80% to 90% of CD8), suggesting broad memory maintenance. A small fraction of clonotypes appeared in both the CD4 and CD8 compartments, likely as a result of convergent recombination. Computational filtering was needed because FACS-sorted repertoires could contain abundant contaminating clonotypes from the bulk population.

Remarks on this clonotype: This receptor's antigen is unknown. It has no much larger one-base neighbor in the sample; base qualities were not kept.

In the paper's terms, the treatment or condition label means: live attenuated yellow fever vaccine strain. At each blood-draw timepoint, two biological replicates of bulk PBMCs were collected. A standard Ficoll-Paque protocol was used to isolate PBMCs from peripheral blood. RNA was extracted with TriZol from bulk PBMCs, CD4 and CD8 fractions, and dextramer-positive and dextramer-negative fractions. The germline V gene sets CDR1 to KGHSH and CDR2 to LQKENI. Including cysteine and phenylalanine, the CDR3 has 14 amino acids. The sequence is cut down to CDR3 DNA, 42 bases in frame from base 1. V loses 4 bases, J loses 0 bases, and the germline ends lie 7 bases apart. TCR cDNA was synthesized by 5'RACE template switching, which introduced a universal primer site and unique molecular identifiers. Priming for cDNA synthesis came from both the TCR alpha and TCR beta constant segments. Library amplification used two PCR steps, and the second PCR step added sample barcodes and sequencing adapters. Sequencing of libraries was performed on Illumina HiSeq 2500 (2x100 bp) or NovaSeq (2x150 bp). In the source study's methods: MIGEC was used to demultiplex reads and collapse the reads into UMI consensus sequences, and MiXCR was used for V(D)J alignment. Using edgeR on replicate PBMC samples, clonotypes were called vaccine-responding if FDR was below 0.01 and the log2 fold change was above 5 up to day 15. Each bulk clonotype received a CD4 or CD8 identity based on whether the sequenced CD4 or CD8 repertoire contained that clonotype at higher abundance. The public reads were reanalyzed by TCRdb: fastp trimming at Q25, MiXCR alignment, in-frame beta chains only. One record per CDR3 amino acid sequence lists the most common genes and DNA. These V and J calls originate from TCRdb's pipeline instead of the authors' own analysis. A total of hundreds of thousands of distinct CDR3 sequences appear in this sample, approximately 8% of them only once. The ten largest clones take up roughly 15% of the sample.

This TCR derives from a man aged 18-30 years who received the YFV17D yellow fever vaccine. This chain is built from TRBV18 and TRBJ1-3; tentative D gene TRBD1, with 5 bases matching. This material consisted of PBMCs, taken roughly 46 days after the first yellow fever vaccination. Here the CDR3 is given as CASSRQPSGNTIYF. The DNA is as follows: TGTGCCAGCTCACGACAGCCCTCTGGAAACACCATATATTTT.